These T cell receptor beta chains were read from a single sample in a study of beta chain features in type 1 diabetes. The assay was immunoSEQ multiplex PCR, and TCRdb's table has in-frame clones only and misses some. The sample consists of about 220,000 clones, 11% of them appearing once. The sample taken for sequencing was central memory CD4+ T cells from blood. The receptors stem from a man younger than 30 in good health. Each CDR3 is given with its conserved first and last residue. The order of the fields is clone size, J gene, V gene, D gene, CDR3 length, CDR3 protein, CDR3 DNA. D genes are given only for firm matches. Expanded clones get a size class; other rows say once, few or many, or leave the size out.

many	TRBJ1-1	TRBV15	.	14	CATSRDSSGLEAFF	TGTGCCACCAGCAGAGATTCGTCCGGACTTGAAGCTTTCTTT
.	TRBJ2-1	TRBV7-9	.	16	CASSLLPRGHINEQFF	TGTGCCAGCAGCTTATTACCGCGGGGACACATCAATGAGCAGTTCTTC
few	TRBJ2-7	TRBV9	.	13	CASSVEWTAEQYF	TGTGCCAGCAGCGTAGAGTGGACCGCGGAGCAGTACTTC
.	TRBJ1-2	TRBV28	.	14	CASSLWDSGYGYTF	TGTGCCAGCAGTTTATGGGACAGCGGCTATGGCTACACCTTC
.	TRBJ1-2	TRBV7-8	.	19	CASSQYVVMEDGLNYGYTF	TGTGCCAGCAGCCAGTATGTTGTAATGGAAGATGGGCTTAACTATGGCTACACCTTC
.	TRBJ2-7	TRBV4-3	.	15	CASSQDTWISYGQYF	TGCGCCAGCAGCCAAGATACTTGGATCTCCTACGGGCAGTACTTC
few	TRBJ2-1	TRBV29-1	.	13	CSGGRSSYNEQFF	TGCAGCGGTGGACGTAGCTCCTACAATGAGCAGTTCTTC
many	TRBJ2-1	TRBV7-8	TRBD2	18	CASSLAFDGGRSYNEQFF	TGTGCCAGCAGCTTAGCTTTTGACGGCGGGAGGTCCTACAATGAGCAGTTCTTC
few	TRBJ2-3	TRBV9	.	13	CASSPDHTDTQYF	TGTGCCAGCAGCCCAGACCACACAGATACGCAGTATTTT
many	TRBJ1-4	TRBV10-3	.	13	CAISEQRNEKLFF	TGTGCCATCAGTGAGCAGCGTAATGAAAAACTGTTTTTT
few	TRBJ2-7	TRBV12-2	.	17	CASRLEAGTTIGDEQYF	TGTGCAAGTCGTTTAGAGGCCGGGACAACCATTGGGGACGAGCAGTACTTC
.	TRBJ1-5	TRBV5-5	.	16	CASSPGGGLINQPQHF	TGTGCCAGCAGCCCTGGAGGCGGACTCATCAATCAGCCCCAGCATTTT
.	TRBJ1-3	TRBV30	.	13	CAWNTWSGNTIYF	TGTGCCTGGAACACGTGGTCTGGAAACACCATATATTTT
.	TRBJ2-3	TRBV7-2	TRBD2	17	CASSFRVAGVNPDTQYF	TGTGCCAGCAGCTTCAGGGTAGCGGGAGTAAACCCAGATACGCAGTATTTT
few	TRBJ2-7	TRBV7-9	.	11	CASSLGEEQYF	TGTGCCAGCAGCCTCGGGGAGGAGCAGTACTTC
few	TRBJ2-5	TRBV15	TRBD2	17	CATSASWTSGRKETQYF	TGTGCCACCAGCGCCTCTTGGACTAGCGGGAGGAAGGAGACCCAGTACTTC
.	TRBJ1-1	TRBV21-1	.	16	CASSYPFKTGYTEAFF	TGTGCCAGCAGCTACCCATTTAAGACAGGCTACACTGAAGCTTTCTTT
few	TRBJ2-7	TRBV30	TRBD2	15	CAWSVGASGHYEQYF	TGTGCCTGGAGTGTAGGGGCTAGCGGACACTACGAGCAGTACTTC
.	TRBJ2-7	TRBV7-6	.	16	CASRLQSATEAYEQYF	TGTGCCAGCAGGCTCCAGTCCGCGACAGAAGCCTACGAGCAGTACTTC
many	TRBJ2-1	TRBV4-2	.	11	CASSGTGEQFF	TGTGCCAGCAGCGGGACTGGCGAGCAGTTCTTC
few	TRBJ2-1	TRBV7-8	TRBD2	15	CASSLGLATYNEQFF	TGTGCCAGCAGCTTGGGACTAGCGACCTACAATGAGCAGTTCTTC
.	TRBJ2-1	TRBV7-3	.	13	CASSRARYNEQFF	TGTGCCAGCAGCCGAGCCAGGTACAATGAGCAGTTCTTC
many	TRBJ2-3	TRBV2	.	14	CASKGGRGTDTQYF	TGTGCCAGCAAAGGGGGGAGGGGCACAGATACGCAGTATTTT
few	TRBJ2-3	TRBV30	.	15	CAWRPPGGFTDTQYF	TGTGCCTGGAGGCCCCCCGGGGGATTCACAGATACGCAGTATTTT
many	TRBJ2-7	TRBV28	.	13	CASSLPSQYEQYF	TGTGCCAGCAGTTTACCCTCACAGTACGAGCAGTACTTC
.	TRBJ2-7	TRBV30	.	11	CAWSANYEQYF	TGTGCCTGGAGCGCAAACTACGAGCAGTACTTC
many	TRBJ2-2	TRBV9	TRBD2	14	CASSVVSGTGELFF	TGTGCCAGCAGCGTAGTTAGCGGGACCGGGGAGCTGTTTTTT
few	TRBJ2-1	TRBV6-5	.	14	CASKRSSLANEQFF	TGTGCCAGCAAACGAAGCAGTTTGGCCAATGAGCAGTTCTTC
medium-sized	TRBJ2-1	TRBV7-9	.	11	CASSAGTRKFF	TGTGCCAGCAGCGCCGGGACCCGAAAGTTCTTC
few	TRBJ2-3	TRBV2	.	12	CASSDSTDTQYF	TGTGCCAGCAGTGACAGCACAGATACGCAGTATTTT
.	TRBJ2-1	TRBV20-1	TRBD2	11	CSAPSSGRQFF	TGCAGTGCGCCGTCTAGCGGGAGGCAGTTCTTC
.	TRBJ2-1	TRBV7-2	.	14	CASSLAQLYNEQFF	TGTGCCAGCAGCTTAGCCCAGTTATACAATGAGCAGTTCTTC
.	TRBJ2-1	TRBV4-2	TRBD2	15	CASSQDPSGDREQFF	TGTGCCAGCAGCCAAGATCCTAGCGGTGATCGTGAGCAGTTCTTC
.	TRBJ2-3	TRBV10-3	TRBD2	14	CAIRASGSRDTQYF	TGTGCCATCAGGGCTAGCGGGAGCCGAGATACGCAGTATTTT
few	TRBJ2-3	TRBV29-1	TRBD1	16	CSVDVWDRRLTDTQYF	TGCAGCGTTGATGTCTGGGACAGGCGACTCACAGATACGCAGTATTTT
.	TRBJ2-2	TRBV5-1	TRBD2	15	CASTSSGMNTGELFF	TGCGCCAGCACCTCCAGCGGGATGAACACCGGGGAGCTGTTTTTT
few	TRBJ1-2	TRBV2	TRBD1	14	CASSGQGVLYGYTF	TGTGCCAGCAGTGGACAGGGGGTACTCTATGGCTACACCTTC
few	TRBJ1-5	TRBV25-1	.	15	CASREEGAGNQPQHF	TGTGCCAGCAGGGAGGAAGGGGCGGGCAATCAGCCCCAGCATTTT
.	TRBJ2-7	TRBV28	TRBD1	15	CASSFRTGWAYEQYF	TGTGCCAGCAGTTTCAGGACAGGTTGGGCCTACGAGCAGTACTTC
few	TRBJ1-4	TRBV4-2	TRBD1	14	CASSDRDRGPKTFF	TGTGCCAGCAGCGACCGGGACAGGGGACCGAAGACGTTTTTT
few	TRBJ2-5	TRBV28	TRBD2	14	CASRKTSGRQTQYF	TGTGCCAGCAGAAAAACTAGCGGGAGGCAGACCCAGTACTTC
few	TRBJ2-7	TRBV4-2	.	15	CASSQVVAVNPEQYF	TGTGCCAGCAGCCAAGTGGTAGCGGTTAACCCCGAGCAGTACTTC
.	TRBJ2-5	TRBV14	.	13	CASSQEIQETQYF	TGTGCCAGCAGCCAAGAGATCCAAGAGACCCAGTACTTC
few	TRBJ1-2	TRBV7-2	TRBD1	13	CASSSDRGNGYTF	TGTGCCAGCAGCTCGGACAGGGGAAACGGCTACACCTTC
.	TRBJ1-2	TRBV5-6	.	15	CASSLLPGVNYGYTF	TGTGCCAGCAGCTTGCTTCCAGGGGTTAACTATGGCTACACCTTC
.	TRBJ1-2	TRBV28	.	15	CASNLPGGNSNGYTF	TGTGCCAGCAACCTCCCCGGGGGGAATTCGAATGGCTACACCTTC
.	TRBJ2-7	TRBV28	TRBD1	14	CASSLGGTGREQYF	TGTGCCAGCAGTTTAGGGGGGACAGGGCGCGAGCAGTACTTC
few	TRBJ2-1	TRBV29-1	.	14	CSVEDRGSRIEQFF	TGCAGCGTTGAAGATCGGGGGTCTAGAATCGAGCAGTTCTTC
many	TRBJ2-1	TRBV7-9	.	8	CASSLEFF	TGTGCCAGCAGCCTTGAGTTCTTC
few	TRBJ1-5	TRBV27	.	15	CASSLNGDSNQPQHF	TGTGCCAGCAGTTTAAACGGGGATAGCAATCAGCCCCAGCATTTT
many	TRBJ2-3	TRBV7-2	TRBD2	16	CASSLWTSGNIGGQYF	TGTGCCAGCAGCTTATGGACTAGCGGGAATATAGGGGGGCAGTATTTT
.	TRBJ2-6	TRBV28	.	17	CASSETQGEPGANVLTF	TGTGCCAGCAGTGAAACACAGGGAGAACCTGGGGCCAACGTCCTGACTTTC
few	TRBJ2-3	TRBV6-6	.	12	CASGTSTDTQYF	TGTGCCAGCGGCACTAGCACAGATACGCAGTATTTT
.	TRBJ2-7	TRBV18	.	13	CASSHNRDYEQYF	TGTGCCAGCTCACACAACAGGGACTACGAGCAGTACTTC
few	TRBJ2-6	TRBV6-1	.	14	CASSQRQIGNVLTF	TGTGCCAGCAGCCAGAGGCAAATCGGCAACGTCCTGACTTTC
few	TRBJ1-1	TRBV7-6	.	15	CASSLAAWGNTEAFF	TGTGCCAGCAGCTTAGCGGCGTGGGGGAACACTGAAGCTTTCTTT
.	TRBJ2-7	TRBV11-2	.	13	CASSSTRTYEQYF	TGTGCCAGCAGCTCGACGAGGACCTACGAGCAGTACTTC
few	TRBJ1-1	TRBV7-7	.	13	CASSLSGNTEAFF	TGTGCTAGCAGCTTGTCAGGGAACACTGAAGCTTTCTTT
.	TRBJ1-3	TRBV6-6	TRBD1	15	CASSYPPDRGDTIYF	TGTGCCAGCAGTTACCCGCCGGACAGGGGCGACACCATATATTTT